One sample yielded the 21 T cell receptor beta chains listed below, sequenced in a study of T cells in localized non-small cell lung cancer. Assay: immunoSEQ multiplex PCR; the TCRdb copy retains only in-frame clones and omits some. The sample contains tens of thousands of clones, around 86% of which appear only once. Sequencing used peripheral blood, obtained before any cancer treatment. All receptors derive from a man aged 18 to 50 with stage I lung adenocarcinoma.

The chain is built from TRBV19 and TRBJ1-1; TRBD1 matches 8 bases. Germline lookup yields CDR1 LNHDA and CDR2 SQIVND (reference sequence). The CDR3 length is 14 residues. Germline trimming cut 5 bases from V and 5 bases from J; bases unmatched to any gene: 7. The CDR3 bases are TGTGCCAGTAGTGCGGACAGGGTAGGGACTGAAGCTTTCTTT. Its protein product is CASSADRVGTEAFF.

The chain joins TRBV11-1 to TRBJ2-5; TRBD1 matches at 10 bases. J was trimmed by 5 bases and V by 3 bases; bases with no gene match: 3. The CDR3 consists of 14 residues. Germline-derived CDR1 and CDR2 are SGHAT and FQDESV (reference sequence). The CDR3 DNA follows: TGTGCCAGCAGCTTGGACAGGGGGACGGAGACCCAGTACTTC. Its protein product is CASSLDRGTETQYF.

The chain couples TRBV5-6 to TRBJ1-2, with 7 bases aligning to TRBD1. This CDR3 has 14 amino acids. Germline V gene lookup returns CDR1 SGHDT and CDR2 YYEEEE. With 4 bases clipped from V and 1 base from J, the junction kept 4 bases outside the gene matches. CDR3 sequence: CASSPDRLNYGYTF. DNA of the CDR3: TGTGCCAGCAGCCCGGACAGGCTTAACTATGGCTACACCTTC.

The J gene is TRBJ2-5, the V gene TRBV5-1; no reliable D call. With 4 bases removed from V and 0 bases from J, the gap between germline ends came to 4 bases. Looked up from germline, CDR1 is SGHRS and CDR2 is YFSETQ. CDR3 length: 12 amino acids. CDR3 sequence: CASSRNQETQYF. CDR3 DNA sequence: TGCGCCAGCAGCCGGAACCAAGAGACCCAGTACTTC.

CDR3 amino acids: CSVVPQMNTEAFF. CDR3 sequence (DNA): TGCAGCGTTGTTCCGCAGATGAACACTGAAGCTTTCTTT. The chain combines TRBV29-1 with TRBJ1-1; D not resolved. CDR1 and CDR2 (germline): SQVTM, ANQGSEA. Trimming took off 4 bases at V and 0 bases at J, with 9 bases between the two ends. This CDR3 contains 13 residues.

The chain uses TRBV20-1 and TRBJ2-5; D unclear. This CDR3 has 11 residues. The germline V gene encodes CDR1 DFQATT and CDR2 SNEGSKA (reference sequence). Trimming took 8 bases from V and 5 from J, leaving 12 bases between them. The CDR3 DNA follows: TGCAGTCGGGTTTTTTTGGAGACCCAGTACTTC. Translated: CSRVFLETQYF.

V usage is TRBV4-3 and J usage is TRBJ2-7, with 9 bases identical to TRBD1. This CDR3 is 15 amino acids long. Germline loops: CDR1 LGHNA, CDR2 YSLEER. Germline trimming cut 1 base from V and 5 bases from J; bases unmatched to any gene: 6. The CDR3 is CASSQGPGQGHEQYF. CDR3 bases: TGCGCCAGCAGCCAAGGACCGGGACAGGGCCACGAGCAGTACTTC.

The chain uses TRBV28 and TRBJ2-4; TRBD1 is a possible D gene (5 bases). The CDR3 sequence is 13 residues long. Between the trimmed V and J ends, which lost 6 bases and 6 bases, there was a span of 12 bases. The V gene's germline CDR1 is MDHEN and CDR2 SYDVKM. The chain's CDR3 is CASRVQVGNIQYF. The CDR3 DNA sequence: TGTGCCAGCAGGGTACAGGTGGGAAACATTCAGTACTTC.

The DNA of the CDR3 is TGTGCCAGCAGTGAGCTGGTGGCGGGGGGCCTTCGTGAGCAGTTCTTC. This gives the protein CASSELVAGGLREQFF. This chain joins TRBV6-1 and TRBJ2-1; 8 nucleotides agree with TRBD2. Germline CDR1 is MNHNS and CDR2 is SASEGT. The CDR3 is 16 amino acids. V lost 3 bases and J lost 9; bases outside the gene matches: 13.

Written as DNA, the CDR3 is TGTGCCAGCAGCCCCGACAGGGGTGGGTCCTACGAGCAGTACTTC. It encodes CASSPDRGGSYEQYF. The chain carries TRBV5-4 and TRBJ2-7; 8 nucleotides line up with TRBD1. The germline V gene has CDR1 SGHNT and CDR2 YYREEE (reference sequence). This CDR3 contains 15 residues. The J segment lost 1 base and the V segment lost 4 bases, leaving 7 bases of the junction unmatched.

V and J are TRBV9 and TRBJ2-1, with TRBD2 matching 9 bases. J gave up 2 bases and V 4 bases, and 10 bases lay outside the gene matches. Germline CDR1 SGDLS, CDR2 YYNGEE. CDR3 size: 17 residues. The CDR3 loop reads CASSTRAERGAYNEQFF. The CDR3 DNA reads as TGTGCCAGCAGCACACGAGCTGAGCGGGGGGCCTACAATGAGCAGTTCTTC.

The chain couples TRBV18 to TRBJ2-7; 8 bases fit TRBD1. The CDR3 length is 13 residues. The V and J ends lost 2 bases and 5 bases, in that order; junction bases with no gene match: 2. Germline lookup yields CDR1 KGHSH and CDR2 LQKENI. Here the CDR3 DNA reads TGTGCCAGCTCACCAGGACAGGGCAACGAGCAGTACTTC. Amino acid sequence: CASSPGQGNEQYF.

The chain is built from TRBV11-2 and TRBJ1-5; no reliable D call. Deletions cut 5 bases from V and 2 bases from J, with 7 bases between. CDR3 length: 13 amino acids. The germline CDR1 and CDR2 sequences are SGHAT and FQNNGV. CDR3 nucleotides: TGTGCCAGCAGCATCGATCGCAATCAGCCCCAGCATTTT. Its translation: CASSIDRNQPQHF.

This chain links TRBV2 with TRBJ2-4; D perhaps matches TRBD1 (6 bases). The V end lost 8 bases, the J end lost 6 bases, and 20 bases lay between the germline ends. Per the germline V gene, CDR1 is SNHLY and CDR2 is FYNNEI. CDR3 length: 15 amino acids. The CDR3 region has the DNA TGTGCCAGCGTCCAATCTCGGACAGCCTTAAACATTCAGTACTTC. Amino acid sequence: CASVQSRTALNIQYF.

This clone was counted once. The chain combines TRBV5-1 with TRBJ2-7, with 9 positions matching TRBD2. V lost 1 base and J lost 0; bases outside the gene matches: 2. Germline CDR1 SGHRS, CDR2 YFSETQ. The CDR3 runs 15 residues. CDR3 in amino acids: CASSLSGGNSYEQYF. The CDR3 DNA reads TGCGCCAGCAGCTTGAGCGGGGGGAACTCCTACGAGCAGTACTTC.

In its sample, this clone was seen once. V is TRBV15 and J is TRBJ1-2, with D possibly matching TRBD1 (6 bases). Germline V gene lookup returns CDR1 LNHNV and CDR2 YYDKDF (reference sequence). Trimming left V 1 base short and J 7 bases short, with 10 bases between. This CDR3 contains 13 residues. In DNA form, the CDR3 reads TGTGCCACCAGCAGAGCAGGGGTTCGTGGCTACACCTTC. As protein: CATSRAGVRGYTF.

The gene calls are TRBV4-1 and TRBJ2-3, with D uncertain. Germline CDR1 MGHRA, CDR2 YSYEKL. This CDR3 has 15 amino acids. The V and J ends lost 0 bases and 2 bases respectively, with 9 bases between them. The CDR3 loop is CASSQEQAFTDTQYF. The CDR3 coding sequence is TGCGCCAGCAGCCAAGAGCAGGCGTTCACAGATACGCAGTATTTT.

The CDR3 loop reads CASGLVTVGGNEQFF. The CDR3 DNA is TGTGCTAGTGGTTTGGTAACGGTGGGTGGGAATGAGCAGTTCTTC. The chain employs TRBV12-5 and TRBJ2-1, with no clear D. Germline CDR1 reads LGHNT; CDR2 reads FRNRAP. This CDR3 is 15 amino acids long. Trimming removed 0 bases from V and 7 bases from J, with 13 bases in between.

The chain combines TRBV4-2 with TRBJ2-2; D gene uncertain. The V end lost 3 bases, the J end lost 3 bases, and 2 bases lay between the germline ends. This CDR3 region has 12 residues. CDR1 and CDR2 from the germline V gene are LGHNA and YNFKEQ. The CDR3 reads CASSQDTGELFF. Written as DNA, the CDR3 is TGTGCCAGCAGCCAGGACACCGGGGAGCTGTTTTTT.

The chain couples TRBV29-1 to TRBJ1-2; D is possibly TRBD1 (6 bases). Deletions cut 8 bases from V and 5 bases from J, with 18 bases between. Germline V gene data show CDR1 as SQVTM and CDR2 as ANQGSEA. The CDR3 is 13 amino acids. CDR3 residues: CSSLLGGQYGYTF. The CDR3 DNA follows: TGCAGCTCCCTTCTCGGTGGACAGTATGGCTACACCTTC.

In this sample, this clone turned up once. The chain links TRBV6-6 to TRBJ1-1; a weak D match, TRBD1 (6 bases). Looked up from germline, CDR1 is MNHNY and CDR2 is SVGAGI (reference sequence). Trimming stripped 5 bases from V and 0 bases from J, with 16 bases between. The CDR3 has 16 residues. Here the CDR3 reads CASSLKGVGLNTEAFF. CDR3 nucleotides: TGTGCCAGCAGTCTCAAGGGGGTCGGGCTGAACACTGAAGCTTTCTTT.